Listed here is a single T cell receptor beta chain. The CDR3 spans 18 residues. J was trimmed by 0 bases and V by 4 bases; bases with no gene match: 8. Germline V lookup: CDR1 SGHNT, CDR2 YENEEA. Adults between roughly 18 and 89 years of age took part from 24 US areas. The study assigned cohorts using participant-reported clinical history. The sample belongs to a study of blood T cell repertoires in COVID-19. In the authors' methods: How many nucleated cells were present was estimated from reference gene primer amplification. Libraries were prepared by immunoSEQ multiplex PCR; TCRdb keeps only in-frame clonotypes and omits some of them. Clone size and V and J calls were adopted from that table, with D and trimming inferred from the DNA. The profile shows roughly 400,000 clones, roughly 88% of them singletons.

This clonotype originated in a man between 18 and 35 years old who had recovered from COVID-19. This chain joins TRBV11-3 and TRBJ1-3; TRBD1 matches at 11 bases. Material: PBMCs or T cells enriched from blood (not recorded which). The CDR3 DNA reads as TGTGCCAGCAGCTCGCAGCCGGGACAGGGGGGCTCTGGAAACACCATATATTTT. Residues: CASSSQPGQGGSGNTIYF.